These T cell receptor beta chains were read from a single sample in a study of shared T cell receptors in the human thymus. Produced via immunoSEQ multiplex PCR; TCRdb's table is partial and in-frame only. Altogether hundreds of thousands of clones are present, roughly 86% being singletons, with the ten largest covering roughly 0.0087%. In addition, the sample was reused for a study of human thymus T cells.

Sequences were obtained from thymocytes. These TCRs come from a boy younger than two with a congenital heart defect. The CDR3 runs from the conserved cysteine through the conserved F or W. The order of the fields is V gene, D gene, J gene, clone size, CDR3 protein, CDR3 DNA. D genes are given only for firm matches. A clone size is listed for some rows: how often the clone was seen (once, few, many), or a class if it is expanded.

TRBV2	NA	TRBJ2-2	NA	CASSEYAGGGGELFF	TGTGCCAGCAGTGAATATGCTGGGGGCGGCGGGGAGCTGTTTTTT
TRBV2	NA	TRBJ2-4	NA	CASSSEGWAKNIQYF	TGTGCCAGCAGTTCGGAGGGGTGGGCCAAAAACATTCAGTACTTC
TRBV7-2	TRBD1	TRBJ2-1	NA	CASSLGQGKGEQFF	TGTGCCAGCAGCTTAGGACAGGGAAAGGGTGAGCAGTTCTTC
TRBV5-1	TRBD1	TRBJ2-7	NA	CASSFSGQGPYEQYF	TGCGCCAGCAGCTTCTCAGGACAGGGGCCCTACGAGCAGTACTTC
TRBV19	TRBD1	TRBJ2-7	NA	CASSPPGGRSYEQYF	TGTGCCAGTAGCCCGCCAGGGGGCAGATCCTACGAGCAGTACTTC
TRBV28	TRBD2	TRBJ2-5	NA	CARSRGGGRETQYF	TGTGCCAGGTCTCGGGGGGGAGGGCGAGAGACCCAGTACTTC
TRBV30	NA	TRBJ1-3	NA	CAWSPRASPGLTSGNTIYF	TGTGCCTGGAGCCCGCGAGCCTCCCCGGGACTCACCTCTGGAAACACCATATATTTT
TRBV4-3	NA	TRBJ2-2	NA	CASSQDGGSNTGELFF	TGCGCCAGCAGCCAAGACGGGGGTTCGAACACCGGGGAGCTGTTTTTT
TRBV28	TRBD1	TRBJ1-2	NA	CASSDATGGRDYGYTF	TGTGCCAGCAGTGACGCTACAGGGGGGCGAGACTATGGCTACACCTTC
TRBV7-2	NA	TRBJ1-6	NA	CASSYRRSHYNSPLHF	TGTGCCAGCAGCTACCGCAGAAGTCATTATAATTCACCCCTCCACTTT
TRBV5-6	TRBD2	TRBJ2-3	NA	CASSWNIAGTDTQYF	TGTGCCAGCAGCTGGAACATAGCGGGGACAGATACGCAGTATTTT
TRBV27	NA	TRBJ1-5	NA	CASSPASDNQPQHF	TGTGCCAGCAGTCCAGCGAGTGACAATCAGCCCCAGCATTTT
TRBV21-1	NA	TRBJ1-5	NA	CASSPGRGVGQPQHF	TGTGCCAGCAGCCCCGGACGGGGGGTTGGTCAGCCCCAGCATTTT
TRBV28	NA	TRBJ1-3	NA	CASSLGTGYEGNTIYF	TGTGCCAGCAGTTTGGGCACCGGCTATGAGGGAAACACCATATATTTT
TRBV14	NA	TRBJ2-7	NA	CASSQDPTPGSHEQYF	TGTGCCAGCAGCCAAGATCCCACCCCAGGGTCCCACGAGCAGTACTTC
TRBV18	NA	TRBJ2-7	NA	CASSPDGVEQYF	TGTGCCAGCTCACCGGACGGGGTCGAGCAGTACTTC
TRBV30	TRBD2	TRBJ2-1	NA	CAGGVEKGWGEQFF	TGTGCCGGGGGGGTGGAGAAGGGCTGGGGGGAGCAGTTCTTC
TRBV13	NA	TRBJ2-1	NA	CASSLVEGVYNEQFF	TGTGCCAGCAGCTTGGTGGAGGGCGTCTACAATGAGCAGTTCTTC
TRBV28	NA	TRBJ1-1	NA	CASLPHTVNTEAFF	TGTGCCAGCCTCCCACATACCGTGAACACTGAAGCTTTCTTT
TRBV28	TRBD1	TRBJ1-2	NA	CASSVQGARYYGYTF	TGTGCCAGCAGTGTACAGGGGGCGAGGTACTATGGCTACACCTTC
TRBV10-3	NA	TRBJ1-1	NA	CAISEIGSTEAFF	TGTGCCATCAGTGAAATAGGGAGCACTGAAGCTTTCTTT
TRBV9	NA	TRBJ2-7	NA	CASSVGGAGEFYEQYF	TGTGCCAGCAGCGTTGGTGGGGCCGGAGAATTCTACGAGCAGTACTTC
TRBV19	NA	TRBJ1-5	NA	CASSAGRNQPQHF	TGTGCCAGTAGTGCAGGGAGGAATCAGCCCCAGCATTTT
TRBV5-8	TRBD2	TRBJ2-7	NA	CASSLESGRVAYEQYF	TGTGCCAGCAGCTTGGAGAGCGGGAGGGTTGCCTACGAGCAGTACTTC
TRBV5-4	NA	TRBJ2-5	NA	CASRPLGGQETQYF	TGTGCCAGCAGACCCCTCGGGGGTCAAGAGACCCAGTACTTC
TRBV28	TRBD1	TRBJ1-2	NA	CASCGMDRGRGYGYTF	TGTGCCAGCTGCGGAATGGACAGGGGGCGCGGCTATGGCTACACCTTC
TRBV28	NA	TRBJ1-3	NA	CASSLTGGRGNTIYF	TGTGCCAGCAGTTTGACGGGGGGCAGAGGAAACACCATATATTTT
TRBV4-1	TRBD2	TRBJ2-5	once	CASSQSGLAGLGWETQYF	TGCGCCAGCAGCCAATCGGGACTAGCGGGACTCGGGTGGGAGACCCAGTACTTC
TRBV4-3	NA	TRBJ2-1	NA	CASSQTTVDEQFF	TGCGCCAGCAGCCAGACAACGGTGGATGAGCAGTTCTTC
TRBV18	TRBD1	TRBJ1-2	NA	CASSPRPPGQDPIGYTF	TGTGCCAGCTCACCCCGCCCCCCGGGACAGGACCCCATTGGCTACACCTTC
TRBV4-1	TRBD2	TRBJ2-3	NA	CASSQSPTLNTSDFTDTQYF	TGCGCCAGCAGCCAAAGCCCAACTTTAAATACTAGCGATTTCACAGATACGCAGTATTTT
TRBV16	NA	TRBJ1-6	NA	CASSQGRGRFSSYNSPLHF	TGTGCCAGCAGCCAGGGCAGGGGACGGTTCAGCTCCTATAATTCACCCCTCCACTTT
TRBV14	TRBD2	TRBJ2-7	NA	CASSQILAGVSEQYF	TGTGCCAGCAGCCAGATACTAGCGGGAGTGTCCGAGCAGTACTTC
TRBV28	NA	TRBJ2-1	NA	CASSISLVGGGQFF	TGTGCCAGCAGTATTAGCCTAGTAGGGGGTGGGCAGTTCTTC
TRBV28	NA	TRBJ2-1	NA	CASPFDIVAPEQFF	TGTGCCAGTCCTTTCGATATAGTCGCTCCTGAGCAGTTCTTC
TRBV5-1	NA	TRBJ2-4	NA	CASSLDGISQNIQYF	TGCGCCAGCAGCTTGGACGGGATAAGCCAAAACATTCAGTACTTC
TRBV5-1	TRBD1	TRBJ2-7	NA	CASSPGGTGDYEQYF	TGCGCCAGCAGCCCTGGGGGGACAGGAGACTACGAGCAGTACTTC
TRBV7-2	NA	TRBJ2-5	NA	CASSLSTIRETQYF	TGTGCCAGCAGCTTAAGTACCATTCGGGAGACCCAGTACTTC
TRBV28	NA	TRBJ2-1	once	CASSSDFNEQFF	TGTGCCAGCAGTTCAGACTTTAATGAGCAGTTCTTC
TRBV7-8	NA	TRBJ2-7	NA	CASSERTAVLSYEQYF	TGTGCCAGCAGCGAACGGACAGCGGTTCTCTCCTACGAGCAGTACTTC
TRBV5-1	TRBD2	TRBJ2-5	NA	CASMVTGGRETQYF	TGCGCCAGCATGGTGACGGGAGGGAGGGAGACCCAGTACTTC
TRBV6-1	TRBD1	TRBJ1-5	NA	CASSAQPGTGGNQPQHF	TGTGCCAGCAGTGCCCAGCCTGGGACAGGGGGCAATCAGCCCCAGCATTTT
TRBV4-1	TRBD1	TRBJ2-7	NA	CASSQDWGTGPYEQYF	TGCGCCAGCAGCCAAGATTGGGGGACAGGGCCCTACGAGCAGTACTTC
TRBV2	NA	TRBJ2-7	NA	CASSEIGPSPDWYEQYF	TGTGCCAGCAGCGAAATCGGTCCTAGCCCGGATTGGTACGAGCAGTACTTC
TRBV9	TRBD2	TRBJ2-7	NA	CASSVKGTSGPYEQYF	TGTGCCAGCAGCGTAAAGGGGACTAGCGGACCCTACGAGCAGTACTTC
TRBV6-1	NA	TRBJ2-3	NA	CASSGEGAGGTDTQYF	TGTGCCAGCAGTGGGGAGGGGGCGGGGGGAACAGATACGCAGTATTTT
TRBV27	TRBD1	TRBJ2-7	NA	CASSSRGLVYEQYF	TGTGCCAGCAGTTCCAGGGGGCTCGTCTACGAGCAGTACTTC